The TCR beta chain under discussion was sequenced for a study of T cell repertoires in ileal Crohn's disease. Study in general: Every patient was operated on for stricturing (about 60%) or penetrating (approximately 40%) complications.

Study results and limitations: Clonality above 26.8% at surgery always came with endoscopic recurrence.

CDR1 and CDR2 (germline): PRHDT, FYEKMQ (reference sequence). The V end lost 1 base, the J end lost 1 base, and 4 bases lay between the germline ends. There are 13 residues in the CDR3. Worth noting for this clone: Its antigen remains unidentified.

Described time point: neoterminal ileum biopsy at postoperative endoscopy, about 6 months after surgery. Each sample's TCRB immunosequencing used 500 to 550 nanograms of biopsy DNA. The method was immunoSEQ multiplex PCR; TCRdb's version includes in-frame clones alone and lacks a portion of them. The sample consists of tens of thousands of clones, approximately 88% of them appearing once. This sequence joins TRBV13 and TRBJ1-2; D ambiguous. The specimen sequenced was ileal tissue. The sequence was collected from an adult with Crohn's disease. CDR3: CASSLDGNYGYTF. The DNA of the CDR3 is TGTGCCAGCAGCTTAGACGGTAACTATGGCTACACCTTC.